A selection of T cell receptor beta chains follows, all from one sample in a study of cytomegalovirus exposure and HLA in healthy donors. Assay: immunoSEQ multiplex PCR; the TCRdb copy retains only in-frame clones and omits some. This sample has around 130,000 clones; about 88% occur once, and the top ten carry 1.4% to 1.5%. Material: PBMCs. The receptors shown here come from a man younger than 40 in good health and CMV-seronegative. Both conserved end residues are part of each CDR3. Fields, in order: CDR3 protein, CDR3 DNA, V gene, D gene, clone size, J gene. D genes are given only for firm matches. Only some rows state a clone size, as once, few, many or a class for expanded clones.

CDR3 protein: CASSFSGLAYGYTF
CDR3 DNA: TGTGCCAGCAGCTTCTCCGGCCTAGCCTATGGCTACACCTTC
V gene: TRBV5-4
D gene: NA
clone size: NA
J gene: TRBJ1-2

CDR3 protein: CASSINSLGATEAFF
CDR3 DNA: TGTGCCAGTAGTATAAACAGTTTAGGGGCCACTGAAGCTTTCTTT
V gene: TRBV19
D gene: NA
clone size: few
J gene: TRBJ1-1

CDR3 protein: CASSLRTGETQYF
CDR3 DNA: TGTGCCAGCAGCTTACGGACAGGGGAGACCCAGTACTTC
V gene: TRBV5-4
D gene: TRBD1
clone size: NA
J gene: TRBJ2-5

CDR3 protein: CASSEAPGISYEQYF
CDR3 DNA: TGTGCCAGCAGTGAAGCCCCAGGGATTTCCTACGAGCAGTACTTC
V gene: TRBV6-1
D gene: NA
clone size: NA
J gene: TRBJ2-7

CDR3 protein: CASSLAGTGVHTF
CDR3 DNA: TGTGCCAGCAGCTTAGCCGGGACAGGGGTCCACACCTTC
V gene: TRBV7-8
D gene: TRBD1
clone size: NA
J gene: TRBJ1-2

CDR3 protein: CASSLVVLEVAGGPLADTQYF
CDR3 DNA: TGTGCCAGCAGCTTAGTAGTATTGGAGGTAGCGGGAGGGCCGTTGGCAGATACGCAGTATTTT
V gene: TRBV7-6
D gene: TRBD2
clone size: NA
J gene: TRBJ2-3

CDR3 protein: CASNEAGGDYEQYF
CDR3 DNA: TGTGCCAGCAACGAAGCGGGAGGTGACTACGAGCAGTACTTC
V gene: TRBV2
D gene: TRBD2
clone size: NA
J gene: TRBJ2-7

CDR3 protein: CASSQHNEKLFF
CDR3 DNA: TGTGCCAGCAGCCAACATAATGAAAAACTGTTTTTT
V gene: TRBV7-2
D gene: NA
clone size: once
J gene: TRBJ1-4

CDR3 protein: CASSRRTGLSSGNTIYF
CDR3 DNA: TGTGCCAGCAGTCGGAGAACAGGGTTGAGCTCTGGAAACACCATATATTTT
V gene: TRBV7-2
D gene: NA
clone size: NA
J gene: TRBJ1-3

CDR3 protein: CASIAKPGLAGAGTGELFF
CDR3 DNA: TGCGCCAGCATTGCCAAACCGGGACTAGCGGGAGCGGGGACCGGGGAGCTGTTTTTT
V gene: TRBV10-2
D gene: TRBD2
clone size: NA
J gene: TRBJ2-2

CDR3 protein: CASSPLWGSNNEQFF
CDR3 DNA: TGTGCCAGCTCACCACTTTGGGGCTCCAACAATGAGCAGTTCTTC
V gene: TRBV18
D gene: NA
clone size: NA
J gene: TRBJ2-1

CDR3 protein: CASTDSGTEAFF
CDR3 DNA: TGTGCCAGTACTGACAGTGGGACTGAAGCTTTCTTT
V gene: TRBV19
D gene: NA
clone size: once
J gene: TRBJ1-1

CDR3 protein: CASSPRQVTDTQYF
CDR3 DNA: TGCGCCAGCAGCCCGAGACAGGTCACAGATACGCAGTATTTT
V gene: TRBV5-1
D gene: NA
clone size: once
J gene: TRBJ2-3

CDR3 protein: CASSSAREGEKLFF
CDR3 DNA: TGTGCCAGCAGTTCGGCCCGAGAGGGTGAAAAACTGTTTTTT
V gene: TRBV11-2
D gene: NA
clone size: NA
J gene: TRBJ1-4

CDR3 protein: CASKAYNRVVAGELFF
CDR3 DNA: TGCGCCAGCAAAGCGTATAACAGGGTAGTAGCCGGGGAGCTGTTTTTT
V gene: TRBV23-1
D gene: NA
clone size: few
J gene: TRBJ2-2

CDR3 protein: CASSVRGTNDLYF
CDR3 DNA: TGTGCCAGCAGTGTAAGGGGGACGAATGATTTATACTTC
V gene: TRBV2
D gene: NA
clone size: NA
J gene: TRBJ2-4

CDR3 protein: CASSLRDGTEAFF
CDR3 DNA: TGTGCCAGCAGCTTACGGGATGGCACTGAAGCTTTCTTT
V gene: TRBV7-3
D gene: NA
clone size: NA
J gene: TRBJ1-1

CDR3 protein: CASSTLGQGARTNEKLFF
CDR3 DNA: TGTGCCAGCAGCACACTAGGACAGGGGGCGAGGACTAATGAAAAACTGTTTTTT
V gene: TRBV7-9
D gene: TRBD1
clone size: NA
J gene: TRBJ1-4

CDR3 protein: CASSSGHWYNEQFF
CDR3 DNA: TGTGCCAGCAGCTCCGGACACTGGTACAATGAGCAGTTCTTC
V gene: TRBV5-6
D gene: NA
clone size: NA
J gene: TRBJ2-1

CDR3 protein: CASSFSNTEAFF
CDR3 DNA: TGCGCCAGCAGCTTCTCGAACACTGAAGCTTTCTTT
V gene: TRBV5-1
D gene: NA
clone size: NA
J gene: TRBJ1-1

CDR3 protein: CASSSSAMNTEAFF
CDR3 DNA: TGCGCCAGCAGCTCGAGTGCGATGAACACTGAAGCTTTCTTT
V gene: TRBV5-1
D gene: NA
clone size: NA
J gene: TRBJ1-1

CDR3 protein: CASRTGSQGFNGANVLTF
CDR3 DNA: TGTGCCAGCAGAACCGGGTCACAGGGGTTTAATGGGGCCAACGTCCTGACTTTC
V gene: TRBV19
D gene: TRBD1
clone size: NA
J gene: TRBJ2-6

CDR3 protein: CASSPLAGGYNEQFF
CDR3 DNA: TGTGCCAGCTCACCTCTAGCGGGAGGCTACAATGAGCAGTTCTTC
V gene: TRBV18
D gene: TRBD2
clone size: NA
J gene: TRBJ2-1

CDR3 protein: CAISESQGMAGYTF
CDR3 DNA: TGTGCCATCAGTGAGTCCCAGGGAATGGCTGGCTACACCTTC
V gene: TRBV10-3
D gene: NA
clone size: few
J gene: TRBJ1-2

CDR3 protein: CASSQWTGRLTGELFF
CDR3 DNA: TGCGCCAGCAGCCAATGGACTGGCAGACTCACCGGGGAGCTGTTTTTT
V gene: TRBV4-3
D gene: NA
clone size: NA
J gene: TRBJ2-2

CDR3 protein: CASSYSSAGSLNEQFF
CDR3 DNA: TGTGCCAGCAGTTACTCGAGCGCCGGGAGCTTGAATGAGCAGTTCTTC
V gene: TRBV6-5
D gene: NA
clone size: NA
J gene: TRBJ2-1

CDR3 protein: CASSGRGQALETQYF
CDR3 DNA: TGTGCCAGCAGCGGACGGGGACAGGCTTTGGAGACCCAGTACTTC
V gene: TRBV11-2
D gene: TRBD1
clone size: NA
J gene: TRBJ2-5

CDR3 protein: CASSAAGAVYEQYF
CDR3 DNA: TGTGCCAGCAGCGCGGCGGGGGCGGTCTACGAGCAGTACTTC
V gene: TRBV7-9
D gene: NA
clone size: NA
J gene: TRBJ2-7

CDR3 protein: CSVEWSPYGYTF
CDR3 DNA: TGCAGCGTTGAATGGAGCCCCTATGGCTACACCTTC
V gene: TRBV29-1
D gene: NA
clone size: few
J gene: TRBJ1-2

CDR3 protein: CASSQGRGGPYEQYF
CDR3 DNA: TGCGCCAGCAGCCAAGGGCGGGGGGGACCCTACGAGCAGTACTTC
V gene: TRBV4-3
D gene: TRBD2
clone size: NA
J gene: TRBJ2-7

CDR3 protein: CASSRGHSGTGELFF
CDR3 DNA: TGTGCCAGCAGCCGTGGGCATAGCGGGACCGGGGAGCTGTTTTTT
V gene: TRBV7-9
D gene: TRBD2
clone size: NA
J gene: TRBJ2-2

CDR3 protein: CASSSGQGADYGYTF
CDR3 DNA: TGTGCCAGCAGTTCCGGACAGGGGGCGGACTATGGCTACACCTTC
V gene: TRBV27
D gene: TRBD1
clone size: once
J gene: TRBJ1-2

CDR3 protein: CASSPRQIYGYTF
CDR3 DNA: TGTGCCAGCAGTCCCAGACAAATCTATGGCTACACCTTC
V gene: TRBV28
D gene: NA
clone size: NA
J gene: TRBJ1-2

CDR3 protein: CASNDYLVGTGELFF
CDR3 DNA: TGCGCCAGCAACGACTACCTCGTTGGCACCGGGGAGCTGTTTTTT
V gene: TRBV10-2
D gene: NA
clone size: NA
J gene: TRBJ2-2

CDR3 protein: CATRSLGGEQYF
CDR3 DNA: TGCGCCACCAGATCCCTCGGGGGCGAGCAGTACTTC
V gene: TRBV10-1
D gene: NA
clone size: NA
J gene: TRBJ2-7

CDR3 protein: CASSRYRTVTNTIYF
CDR3 DNA: TGTGCCAGCAGCCGATACAGGACAGTCACAAACACCATATATTTT
V gene: TRBV5-6
D gene: NA
clone size: NA
J gene: TRBJ1-3

CDR3 protein: CASSPGTGGSYNEQFF
CDR3 DNA: TGTGCCAGCAGTCCCGGGACAGGGGGCTCCTACAATGAGCAGTTCTTC
V gene: TRBV2
D gene: TRBD1
clone size: NA
J gene: TRBJ2-1

CDR3 protein: CASSGKGLGYEQYF
CDR3 DNA: TGCGCCAGCAGTGGAAAGGGACTAGGATACGAGCAGTACTTC
V gene: TRBV10-1
D gene: TRBD2
clone size: NA
J gene: TRBJ2-7

CDR3 protein: CASSLVVAGANVLTF
CDR3 DNA: TGCGCCAGCAGCTTGGTGGTAGCTGGGGCCAACGTCCTGACTTTC
V gene: TRBV5-1
D gene: NA
clone size: once
J gene: TRBJ2-6

CDR3 protein: CASSSRMNTEAFF
CDR3 DNA: TGTGCCAGCAGTTCTAGGATGAACACTGAAGCTTTCTTT
V gene: TRBV6-5
D gene: NA
clone size: NA
J gene: TRBJ1-1